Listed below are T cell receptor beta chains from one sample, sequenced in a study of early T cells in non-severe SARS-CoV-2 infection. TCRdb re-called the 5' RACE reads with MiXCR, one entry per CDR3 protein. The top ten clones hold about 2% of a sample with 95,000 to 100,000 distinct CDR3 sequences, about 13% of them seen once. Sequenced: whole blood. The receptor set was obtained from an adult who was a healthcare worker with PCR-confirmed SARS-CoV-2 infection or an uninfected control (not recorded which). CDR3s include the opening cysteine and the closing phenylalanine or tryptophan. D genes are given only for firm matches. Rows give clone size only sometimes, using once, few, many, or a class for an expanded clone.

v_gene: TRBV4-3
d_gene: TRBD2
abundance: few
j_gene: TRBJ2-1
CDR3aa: CASSQDGSGGAEVQFF
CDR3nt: TGCGCCAGCAGCCAAGATGGGAGCGGGGGTGCTGAGGTGCAGTTCTTC

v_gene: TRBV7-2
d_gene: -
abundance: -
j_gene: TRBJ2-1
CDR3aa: CASSSSVFGYNEQFF
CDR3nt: TGTGCCAGCAGCTCGTCGGTGTTTGGGTACAATGAGCAGTTCTTC

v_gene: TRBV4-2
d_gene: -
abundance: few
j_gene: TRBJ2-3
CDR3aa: CASSLTMGDRDSWTDTQYF
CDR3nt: TGTGCCAGCAGCCTTACGATGGGGGACCGGGACTCTTGGACAGATACGCAGTATTTT

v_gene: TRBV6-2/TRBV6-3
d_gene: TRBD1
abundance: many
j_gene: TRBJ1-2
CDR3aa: CASSLGQGHNYGYTF
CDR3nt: TGTGCCAGCAGTCTCGGACAGGGCCATAACTATGGCTACACCTTC

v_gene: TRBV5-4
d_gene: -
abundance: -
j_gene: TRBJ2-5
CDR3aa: CASSNDVFETQYF
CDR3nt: TGTGCCAGCAGCAACGACGTCTTTGAGACCCAGTACTTC

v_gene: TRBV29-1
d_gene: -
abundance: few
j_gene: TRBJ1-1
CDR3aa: CSVEPVVQARQAFF
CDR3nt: TGCAGCGTTGAACCCGTGGTACAGGCGCGACAAGCTTTCTTT

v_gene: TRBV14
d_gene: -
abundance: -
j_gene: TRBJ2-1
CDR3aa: CASSPNGGPGNEQFF
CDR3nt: TGTGCCAGCAGCCCAAACGGGGGGCCAGGTAATGAGCAGTTCTTC

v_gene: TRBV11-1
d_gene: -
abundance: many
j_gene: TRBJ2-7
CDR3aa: CASSLDISKFTIVYEQYF
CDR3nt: TGTGCCAGCAGCTTAGACATTTCTAAGTTTACAATCGTCTACGAGCAGTACTTC

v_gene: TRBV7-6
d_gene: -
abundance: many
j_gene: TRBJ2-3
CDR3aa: CASSFLGDTQYF
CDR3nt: TGTGCCAGCAGCTTTCTCGGAGATACGCAGTATTTT

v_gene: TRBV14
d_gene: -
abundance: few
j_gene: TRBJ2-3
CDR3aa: CASSQVPGLVADTQYF
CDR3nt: TGTGCCAGCAGCCAAGTCCCGGGACTTGTGGCAGATACGCAGTATTTT

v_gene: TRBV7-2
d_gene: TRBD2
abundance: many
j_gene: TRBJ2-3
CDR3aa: CASSDRPSGGTSTDTQYF
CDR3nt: TGTGCCAGCAGCGACCGACCTAGCGGGGGGACGAGCACAGATACGCAGTATTTT

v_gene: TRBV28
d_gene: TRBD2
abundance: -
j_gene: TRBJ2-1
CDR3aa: CASSQTSLAYDEQFF
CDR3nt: TGTGCCAGCAGTCAGACTAGCCTAGCCTACGATGAGCAGTTCTTC

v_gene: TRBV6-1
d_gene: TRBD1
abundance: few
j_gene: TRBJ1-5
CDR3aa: CASRTSPGQGFQPQHF
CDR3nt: TGTGCCAGCAGGACCTCGCCGGGACAGGGTTTTCAGCCCCAGCATTTT